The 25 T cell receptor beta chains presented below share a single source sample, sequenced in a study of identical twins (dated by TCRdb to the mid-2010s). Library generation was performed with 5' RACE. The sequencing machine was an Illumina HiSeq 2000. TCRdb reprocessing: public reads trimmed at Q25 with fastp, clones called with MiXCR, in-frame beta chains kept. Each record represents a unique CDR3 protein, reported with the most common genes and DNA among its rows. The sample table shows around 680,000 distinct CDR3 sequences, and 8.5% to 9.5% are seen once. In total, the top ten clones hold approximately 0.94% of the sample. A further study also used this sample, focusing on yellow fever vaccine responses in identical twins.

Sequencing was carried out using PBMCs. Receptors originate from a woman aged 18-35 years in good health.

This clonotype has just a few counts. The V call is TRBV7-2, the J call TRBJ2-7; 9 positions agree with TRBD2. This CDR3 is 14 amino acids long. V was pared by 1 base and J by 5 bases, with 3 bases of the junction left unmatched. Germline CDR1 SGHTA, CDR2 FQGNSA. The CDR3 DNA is TGTGCCAGCAGCTTAGGACTAGCGGCCCACGAGCAGTACTTC. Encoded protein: CASSLGLAAHEQYF.

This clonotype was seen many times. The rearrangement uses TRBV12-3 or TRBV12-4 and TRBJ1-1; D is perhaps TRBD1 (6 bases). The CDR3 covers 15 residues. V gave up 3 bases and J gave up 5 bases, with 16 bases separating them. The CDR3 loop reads CASSFTGGATTEAFF. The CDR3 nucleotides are TGTGCCAGCAGTTTTACGGGGGGCGCTACGACTGAAGCTTTCTTT.

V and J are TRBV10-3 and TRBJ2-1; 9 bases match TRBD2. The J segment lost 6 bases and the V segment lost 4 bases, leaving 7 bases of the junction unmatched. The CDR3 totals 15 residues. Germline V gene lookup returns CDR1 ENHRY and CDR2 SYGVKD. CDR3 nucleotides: TGTGCCATCAGTGGGTCTAGCGGGATCACCAATGAGCAGTTCTTC. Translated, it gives CAISGSSGITNEQFF.

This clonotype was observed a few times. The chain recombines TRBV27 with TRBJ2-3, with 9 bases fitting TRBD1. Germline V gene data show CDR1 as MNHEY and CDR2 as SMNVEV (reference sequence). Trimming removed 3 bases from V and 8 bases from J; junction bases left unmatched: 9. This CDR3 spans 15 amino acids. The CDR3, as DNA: TGTGCCAGCAGTTTTCGGGGACAGGGATGGGGTACGCAGTATTTT. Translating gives CASSFRGQGWGTQYF.

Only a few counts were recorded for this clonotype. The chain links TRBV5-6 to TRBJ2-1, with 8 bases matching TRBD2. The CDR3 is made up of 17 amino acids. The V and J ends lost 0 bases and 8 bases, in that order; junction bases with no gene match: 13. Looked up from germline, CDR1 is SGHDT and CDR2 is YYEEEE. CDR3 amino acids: CASSLGSSGSTGDEQFF. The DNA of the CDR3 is TGTGCCAGCAGCTTGGGGAGCAGCGGGAGCACCGGGGATGAGCAGTTCTTC. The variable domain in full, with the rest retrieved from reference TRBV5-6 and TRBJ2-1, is DAGVTQSPTHLIKTRGQQVTLRCSPKSGHDTVSWYQQALGQGPQFIFQYYEEEERQRGNFPDRFSGHQFPNYSSELNVNALLLGDSALYLCASSLGSSGSTGDEQFFGPGTRLTVL.

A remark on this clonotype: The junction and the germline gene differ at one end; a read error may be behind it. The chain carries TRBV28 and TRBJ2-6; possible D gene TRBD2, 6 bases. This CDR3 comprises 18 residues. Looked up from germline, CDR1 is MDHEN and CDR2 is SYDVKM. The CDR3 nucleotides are TGTGCCAGCAGTTTCCCGGGCGGAGGGCGCTCTTGGGCCAACGTCCTGACTTTC. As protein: CASSFPGGGRSWANVLTF.

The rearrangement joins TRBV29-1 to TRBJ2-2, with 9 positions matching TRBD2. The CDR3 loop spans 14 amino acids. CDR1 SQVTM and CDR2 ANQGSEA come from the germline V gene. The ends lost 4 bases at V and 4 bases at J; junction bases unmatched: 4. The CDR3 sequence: CSVGASGVTGELFF. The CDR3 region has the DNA TGCAGCGTTGGCGCTAGCGGGGTCACCGGGGAGCTGTTTTTT.

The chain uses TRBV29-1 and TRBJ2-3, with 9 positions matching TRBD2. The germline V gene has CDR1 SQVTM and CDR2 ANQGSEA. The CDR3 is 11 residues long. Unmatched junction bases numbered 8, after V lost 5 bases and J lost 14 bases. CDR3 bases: TGCAGCGTTCCAGCTAGCGGGACCCGGTATTTT. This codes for CSVPASGTRYF.

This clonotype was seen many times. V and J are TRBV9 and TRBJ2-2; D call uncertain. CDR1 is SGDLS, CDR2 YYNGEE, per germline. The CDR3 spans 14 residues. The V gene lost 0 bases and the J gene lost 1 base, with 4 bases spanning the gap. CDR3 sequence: CASSVGQNTGELFF. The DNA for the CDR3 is TGTGCCAGCAGCGTAGGGCAGAACACCGGGGAGCTGTTTTTT.

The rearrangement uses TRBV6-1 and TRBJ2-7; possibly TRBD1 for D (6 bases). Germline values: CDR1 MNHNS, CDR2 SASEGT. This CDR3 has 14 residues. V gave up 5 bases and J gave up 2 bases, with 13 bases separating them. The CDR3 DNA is TGTGCCAGCAGTCCTCCCGACAGGCCCTACGAGCAGTACTTC. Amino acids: CASSPPDRPYEQYF.

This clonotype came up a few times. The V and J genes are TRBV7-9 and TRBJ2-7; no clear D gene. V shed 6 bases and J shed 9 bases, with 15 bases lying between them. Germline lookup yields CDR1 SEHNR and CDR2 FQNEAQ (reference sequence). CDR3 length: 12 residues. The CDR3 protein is CASSPDSLRQYF. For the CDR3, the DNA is TGTGCCAGCAGTCCGGATAGCCTAAGGCAGTACTTC.

The CDR3 bases are TGTGCCAGCAGCCAGCCCACCGGGACTAGCCACAATGAGCAGTTCTTC. It codes for CASSQPTGTSHNEQFF. J is TRBJ2-1 and V is TRBV3-1; 9 bases map to TRBD2. The CDR3 sequence is 16 residues long. Germline V gives CDR1 LGHDT, CDR2 YNNKEL (reference sequence). The J segment lost 5 bases and the V segment lost 3 bases, leaving 8 bases of the junction unmatched.

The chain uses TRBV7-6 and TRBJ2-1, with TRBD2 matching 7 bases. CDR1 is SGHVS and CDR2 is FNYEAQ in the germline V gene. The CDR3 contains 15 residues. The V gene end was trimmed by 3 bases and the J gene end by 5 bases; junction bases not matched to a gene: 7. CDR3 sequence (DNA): TGTGCCAGCAGCTTTGGGGGGGACCGAAACAATGAGCAGTTCTTC. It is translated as CASSFGGDRNNEQFF.

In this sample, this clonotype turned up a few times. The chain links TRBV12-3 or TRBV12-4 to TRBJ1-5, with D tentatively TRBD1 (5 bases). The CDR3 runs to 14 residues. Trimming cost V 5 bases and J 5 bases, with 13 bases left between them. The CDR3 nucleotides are TGTGCCAGCAGTCCCGCCCTAGGGGATCAGCCCCAGCATTTT. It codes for CASSPALGDQPQHF.

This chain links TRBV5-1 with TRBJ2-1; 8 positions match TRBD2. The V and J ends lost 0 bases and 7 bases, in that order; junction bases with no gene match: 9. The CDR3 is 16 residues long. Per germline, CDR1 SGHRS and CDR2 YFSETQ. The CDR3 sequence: CASSLARSGGGNEQFF. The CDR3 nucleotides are TGCGCCAGCAGCTTGGCCCGTTCGGGGGGGGGAAATGAGCAGTTCTTC.

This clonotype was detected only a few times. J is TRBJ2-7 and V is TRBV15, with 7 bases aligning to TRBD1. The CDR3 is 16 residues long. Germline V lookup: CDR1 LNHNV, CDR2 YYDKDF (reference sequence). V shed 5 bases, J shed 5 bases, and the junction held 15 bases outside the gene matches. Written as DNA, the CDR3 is TGTGCCACCAGCGGCTGGGGCCAGACAGGGCGGAACGAGCAGTACTTC. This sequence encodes CATSGWGQTGRNEQYF.

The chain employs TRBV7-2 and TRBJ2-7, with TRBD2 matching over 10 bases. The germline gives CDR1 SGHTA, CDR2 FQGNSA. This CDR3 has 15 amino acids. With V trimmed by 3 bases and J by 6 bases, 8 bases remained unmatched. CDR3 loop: CASSLLAGAAAEQYF. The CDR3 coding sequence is TGTGCCAGCAGCTTGCTAGCGGGAGCAGCTGCCGAGCAGTACTTC.

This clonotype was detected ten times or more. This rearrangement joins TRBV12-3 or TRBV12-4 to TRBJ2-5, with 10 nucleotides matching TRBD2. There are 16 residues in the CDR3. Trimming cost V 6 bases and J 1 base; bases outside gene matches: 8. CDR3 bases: TGTGCCAGCAGCCGCGGACTAGCGGTCTTCCAAGAGACCCAGTACTTC. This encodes CASSRGLAVFQETQYF.

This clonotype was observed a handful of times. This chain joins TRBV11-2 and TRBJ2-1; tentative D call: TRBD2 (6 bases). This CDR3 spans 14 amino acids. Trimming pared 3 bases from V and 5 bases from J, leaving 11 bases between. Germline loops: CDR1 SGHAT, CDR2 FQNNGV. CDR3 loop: CASSLWGEDNEQFF. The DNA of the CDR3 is TGTGCCAGCAGCTTGTGGGGGGAAGACAATGAGCAGTTCTTC. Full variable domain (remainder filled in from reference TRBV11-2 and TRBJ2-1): EAGVAQSPRYKIIEKRQSVAFWCNPISGHATLYWYQQILGQGPKLLIQFQNNGVVDDSQLPKDRFSAERLKGVDSTLKIQPAKLEDSAVYLCASSLWGEDNEQFFGPGTRLTVL.

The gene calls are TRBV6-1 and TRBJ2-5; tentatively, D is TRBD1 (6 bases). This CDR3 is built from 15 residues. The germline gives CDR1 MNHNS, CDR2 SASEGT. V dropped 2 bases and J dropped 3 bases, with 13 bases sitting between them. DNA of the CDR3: TGTGCCAGCAGTGAACACGGGACATCGAAAGAGACCCAGTACTTC. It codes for CASSEHGTSKETQYF.

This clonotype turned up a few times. This CDR3 reads CASSQGLGFTGELFF. CDR3 in DNA: TGTGCCAGCAGCCAAGGACTAGGTTTCACCGGGGAGCTGTTTTTT. The chain joins TRBV3-1 to TRBJ2-2; D is perhaps TRBD2 (6 bases). The V end lost 1 base, the J end lost 4 bases, and 10 bases lay between the germline ends. CDR3 length: 15 residues. In germline, CDR1 is LGHDT, CDR2 YNNKEL (reference sequence).

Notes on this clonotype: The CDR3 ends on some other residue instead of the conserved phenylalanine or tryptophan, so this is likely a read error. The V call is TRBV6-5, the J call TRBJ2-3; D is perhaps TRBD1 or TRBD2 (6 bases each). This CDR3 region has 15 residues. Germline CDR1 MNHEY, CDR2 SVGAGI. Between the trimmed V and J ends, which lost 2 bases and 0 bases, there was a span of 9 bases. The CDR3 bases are TGTGCCAGCAGTTACACGGGGGCAAGCACAGATACGCAGTATCTT. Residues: CASSYTGASTDTQYL.

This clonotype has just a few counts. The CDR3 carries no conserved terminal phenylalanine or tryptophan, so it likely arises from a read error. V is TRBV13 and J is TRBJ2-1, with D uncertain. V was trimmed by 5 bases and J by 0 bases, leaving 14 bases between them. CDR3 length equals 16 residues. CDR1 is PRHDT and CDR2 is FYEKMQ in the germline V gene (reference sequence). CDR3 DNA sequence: TGTGCCAGCAGCGAACCAAGTTACCGCTCCTACAATGAGCAGTTCCTC. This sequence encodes CASSEPSYRSYNEQFL.

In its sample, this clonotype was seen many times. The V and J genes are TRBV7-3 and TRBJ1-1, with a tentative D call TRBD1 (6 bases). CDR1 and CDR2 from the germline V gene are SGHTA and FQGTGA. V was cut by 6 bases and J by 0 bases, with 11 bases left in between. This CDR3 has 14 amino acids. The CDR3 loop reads CASSQQGLNTEAFF. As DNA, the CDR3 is TGTGCCAGCAGTCAACAGGGATTGAACACTGAAGCTTTCTTT.

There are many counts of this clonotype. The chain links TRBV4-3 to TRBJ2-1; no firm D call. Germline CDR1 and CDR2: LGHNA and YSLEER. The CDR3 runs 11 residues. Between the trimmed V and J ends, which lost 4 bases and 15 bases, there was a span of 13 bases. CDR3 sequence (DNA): TGCGCCAGCAGCCTCCGGATGTGTGGGTTCTTC. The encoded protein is CASSLRMCGFF.